A selection of T cell receptor beta chains follows, all from one sample in a study of T-cell reconstitution after alpha-beta-depleted transplantation in children. TCRdb fed the PCR reads into MiXCR, producing one record per CDR3 protein. The table lists 360,000 or so distinct CDR3 sequences, about a fifth of them singletons. Sequenced here: PBMCs from the stem cell graft donor, sampled from the stem cell graft. All receptors derive from a human donor who donated a stem cell graft to a child with acute myeloid leukemia. The CDR3 runs from the conserved cysteine through the conserved F or W. A D gene is named only where the DNA matches it firmly. Clone size is not always given. Where it is, it says once, few, many or a class for expanded clones.

clone_size,j_call,v_call,d_call,cdr3_nt,cdr3_aa
-,TRBJ2-7,TRBV29-1,TRBD2,TGCAGCGCAGTAGCGGGAGGCGTTGACTTCGAGCAGTACTTC,CSAVAGGVDFEQYF
few,TRBJ2-7,TRBV28,TRBD1,TGTGCCAGCAGAGCTCCGGGACAGGTCTACGAGCAGTACTTC,CASRAPGQVYEQYF
-,TRBJ2-2,TRBV4-1,-,TGCGCCAGCAGCCAAATAACAGCGAACACCGGGGAGCTGTTTTTT,CASSQITANTGELFF
few,TRBJ2-5,TRBV4-1,-,TGCGCCAGCAGCCAGTTCAGTCAAGAGACCCAGTACTTC,CASSQFSQETQYF
-,TRBJ2-1,TRBV20-1,-,TGCAGTGCTAGAGATCTGAACGGGACTTCCTACAATGAGCAGTTCTTC,CSARDLNGTSYNEQFF
many,TRBJ2-7,TRBV15,TRBD1,TGTGCCACCACCACGGGACAGGGCGTTTACGAGCAGTACTTC,CATTTGQGVYEQYF
-,TRBJ2-5,TRBV7-2,-,TGTGCCAGCAGCTCCATCCCCCGGCCCGGTGGGACCCAGTACTTC,CASSSIPRPGGTQYF
-,TRBJ2-3,TRBV20-1,TRBD2,TGCAGTGCTTCCGGGACTAAATTCTCCCCAGATACGCAGTATTTT,CSASGTKFSPDTQYF
few,TRBJ2-5,TRBV20-1,TRBD2,TGCAGTGCAACCCGGGGGGGCCCACAAGAGACCCAGTACTTC,CSATRGGPQETQYF
many,TRBJ1-2,TRBV20-1,-,TGCAGTGCTCCCCGGGACACCTATGGCTACACCTTC,CSAPRDTYGYTF
-,TRBJ2-7,TRBV6-1,-,TGTGCCAGCAGTCTTGCCCCTAGCGACCACTACGAGCAGTACTTC,CASSLAPSDHYEQYF
many,TRBJ2-1,TRBV7-2,TRBD2,TGTGCCAGCAGTCCTAGCGGGAGGCCTACCTACAATGAGCAGTTCTTC,CASSPSGRPTYNEQFF
few,TRBJ2-7,TRBV19,TRBD1,TGTGCCAGTAGTATCGGGACAGAAAGATACGAGCAGTACTTC,CASSIGTERYEQYF
-,TRBJ2-1,TRBV29-1,TRBD1,TGCAGCGTGTGGGACAGCTATGAGCAGTTCTTC,CSVWDSYEQFF
-,TRBJ2-5,TRBV4-1,TRBD2,TGCGCCAGCAGCCGCACCAGCGGGGTTAAGGAGACCCAGTACTTC,CASSRTSGVKETQYF
-,TRBJ2-7,TRBV20-1,-,TGCAGTGCTAGTCGGACAGCCGAGGCCTACGAGCAGTACTTC,CSASRTAEAYEQYF
-,TRBJ1-1,TRBV29-1,-,TGCAGCGTTGGGGTGCAAGGAGGGGGAACTGAAGCTTTCTTT,CSVGVQGGGTEAFF
few,TRBJ2-1,TRBV12-3/TRBV12-4,TRBD2,TGTGCCAGCAGCCCCCGGGGTAGCGGGAAGCATGAGCAGTTCTTC,CASSPRGSGKHEQFF
many,TRBJ2-1,TRBV15,-,TGTGCCACCAGCAGGATTAAGGGACTGCAAATCAATGAGCAGTTCTTC,CATSRIKGLQINEQFF
-,TRBJ2-7,TRBV25-1,TRBD2,TGTGCCAGCAGTGCGGGACTAGCGGGAGGGTACGAGCAGTACTTC,CASSAGLAGGYEQYF
-,TRBJ2-7,TRBV25-1,-,TGTGCCAGCAGTGAATCGGAGGGGGCTTATAGCGAGCAGTACTTC,CASSESEGAYSEQYF
few,TRBJ2-1,TRBV24-1,TRBD2,TGTGCCACCAGTGACCCCTTTGCTAGCGGGAGGTACAATGAGCAGTTCTTC,CATSDPFASGRYNEQFF
many,TRBJ2-3,TRBV20-1,-,TGCAGTGCTAAACTAGCCGGAGATACGCAGTATTTT,CSAKLAGDTQYF
-,TRBJ1-6,TRBV6-6,-,TGTGCCGGCTCCAATGGGGCTTTCTCACCCCTCCACTTT,CAGSNGAFSPLHF
many,TRBJ1-2,TRBV20-1,-,TGCAGTGCTAGAGTTACCAATGGCTACACCTTC,CSARVTNGYTF
few,TRBJ2-7,TRBV4-3,TRBD2,TGCGCCAGCAGCCAAGATATACTAGCGGGAGTTGACGAGCAGTACTTC,CASSQDILAGVDEQYF
-,TRBJ2-7,TRBV7-8,TRBD2,TGTGCCAGCAGCTTTCGCACTAGCGACCCGTACGAGCAGTACTTC,CASSFRTSDPYEQYF
-,TRBJ2-3,TRBV5-1,TRBD2,TGCGCCAGCAGCTTGGCCTTGGTTGTGGGAGGGAGCACAGATACGCAGTATTTT,CASSLALVVGGSTDTQYF
few,TRBJ2-2,TRBV10-2,-,TGCGCCAGCAGTGAGTGGGGGGCTGATTCCGGGGAGCTGTTTTTT,CASSEWGADSGELFF
many,TRBJ1-1,TRBV29-1,-,TGCAGCGTTGAAGTGGCGACTGAAGCTTTCTTT,CSVEVATEAFF
once,TRBJ1-2,TRBV14,-,TGTGCCAGCAGCCAAGAAAACAACTATGGCTACACCTTC,CASSQENNYGYTF
-,TRBJ2-1,TRBV6-5,TRBD1,TGTGCCAGCAGTTACTCAGGGGGCGCTTTCAACAATGAGCAGTTCTTC,CASSYSGGAFNNEQFF
-,TRBJ2-1,TRBV29-1,-,TGCAGCGTTGATGCCGCAGGGGCTAGCTCCTACAATGAGCAGTTCTTC,CSVDAAGASSYNEQFF
-,TRBJ2-3,TRBV5-1,-,TGCGCCAGCAGCTTGGCCGGTCCGGTAGATACGCAGTATTTT,CASSLAGPVDTQYF
-,TRBJ1-5,TRBV28,-,TGTGCCAGCAGTAGCAGGATCAATCAGCCCCAGCATTTT,CASSSRINQPQHF
many,TRBJ2-1,TRBV4-1,TRBD2,TGCGCCAGCAGCCAAGATCGGGGGGAGACCTACAATGAGCAGTTCTTC,CASSQDRGETYNEQFF
-,TRBJ1-5,TRBV20-1,-,TGCAGTGCTATAAACGCATTAGGCAGGACAGAGTTTTTAGGTCAGCCCCAGCATTTT,CSAINALGRTEFLGQPQHF
many,TRBJ2-5,TRBV20-1,-,TGCAGTGCTGCTGGGTGGTCCCTGTACCAAGAGACCCAGTACTTC,CSAAGWSLYQETQYF
-,TRBJ2-1,TRBV29-1,TRBD2,TGCAGCGTTCGTTTCGGCGGGAGCCTCCCCTACAATGAGCAGTTCTTC,CSVRFGGSLPYNEQFF
many,TRBJ2-1,TRBV20-1,TRBD2,TGCAGCTTTAGCGGGAGAGCTTACAATGAGCAGTTCTTC,CSFSGRAYNEQFF
many,TRBJ1-1,TRBV20-1,TRBD1,TGCAGTGCTTCCGGGACAGATGAAGCTTTCTTT,CSASGTDEAFF
few,TRBJ1-1,TRBV29-1,-,TGCAGCGTACAGCCCATGATGAACACTGAAGCTTTCTTT,CSVQPMMNTEAFF
-,TRBJ1-1,TRBV29-1,-,TGCAGCGTCCCACAGGTGGCGAACACTGAAGCTTTCTTT,CSVPQVANTEAFF